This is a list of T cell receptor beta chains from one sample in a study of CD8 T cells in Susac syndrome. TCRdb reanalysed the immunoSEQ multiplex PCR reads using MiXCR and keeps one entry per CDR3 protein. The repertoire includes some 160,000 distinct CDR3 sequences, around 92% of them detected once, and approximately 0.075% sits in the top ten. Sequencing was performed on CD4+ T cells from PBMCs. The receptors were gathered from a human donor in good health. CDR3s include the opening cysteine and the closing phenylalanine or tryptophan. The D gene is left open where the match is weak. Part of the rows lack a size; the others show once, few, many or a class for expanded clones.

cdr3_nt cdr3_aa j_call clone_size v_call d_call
TGCAGTGCTAGCGGGAACACCGGGGAGCTGTTTTTT CSASGNTGELFF TRBJ2-2 . TRBV20-1 .
TGTGCCAGCAGCCAAGAAGGGCTAGCGGGAGGAGGTGAAGATCAAGAGACCCAGTACTTC CASSQEGLAGGGEDQETQYF TRBJ2-5 . TRBV4-2 TRBD2
TGTGCTAGTGGTAAAGGAGCCTTTGCGAATCAGCCCCAGCATTTT CASGKGAFANQPQHF TRBJ1-5 . TRBV12-5 .
TGTGCCAGCGGAGCAAGGGGGGGCGGCCCCGAGCAGTTCTTC CASGARGGGPEQFF TRBJ2-1 once TRBV12-3/TRBV12-4 .
TGTGCCAGCAGCCGCGTGTCAAGTGAAAAACTGTTTTTT CASSRVSSEKLFF TRBJ1-4 . TRBV14 .
TGTGCCACGAGGGGATCTAGCTACAATGAGCAGTTCTTC CATRGSSYNEQFF TRBJ2-1 . TRBV24-1 .
TGTGCCAGCAGTACCAAGTGGGGAATCGATGAGCAGTTCTTC CASSTKWGIDEQFF TRBJ2-1 . TRBV27 .
TGTGCCAGCTCATTCCACCCGGGACCCTATAGCAATCAGCCCCAGCATTTT CASSFHPGPYSNQPQHF TRBJ1-5 . TRBV18 .
TGTGCCAGCTCACGTTCTAGGGGGGCGCAGACTGAAGCTTTCTTT CASSRSRGAQTEAFF TRBJ1-1 . TRBV18 .
TGTGCCAGCAGCTCGACCTGGAATGAGCAGTTCTTC CASSSTWNEQFF TRBJ2-1 . TRBV11-3 .
TGTGCCAGCAGTTTACCCGGGACAGGGGTTGGCTACGAGCAGTACTTC CASSLPGTGVGYEQYF TRBJ2-7 . TRBV28 TRBD1
TGCAGCGTTGACCTGCCGGGTGAAAAACTGTTTTTT CSVDLPGEKLFF TRBJ1-4 . TRBV29-1 .
TGCGCCAGCAGTCCCCGGACAGGGCAAGGCCGTAGAGGCAATCAGCCCCAGCATTTT CASSPRTGQGRRGNQPQHF TRBJ1-5 . TRBV5-1 TRBD1
TGTGCTAGCAGCTTTGGTTCAGCCTTTCAAGAGACCCAGTACTTC CASSFGSAFQETQYF TRBJ2-5 . TRBV7-7 .
TGCAGTGGAGGAGGTCAGAATGAGCAGTTCTTC CSGGGQNEQFF TRBJ2-1 once TRBV20-1 .
TGCGCCAGCAGCTTGGTGCCGGGAATGGAGACCCAGTACTTC CASSLVPGMETQYF TRBJ2-5 . TRBV5-1 .
TGTGCCAGCAGCCAAGTATTTGGTGCTAGCGGGAGGGCCGGCGAGCAGTACTTC CASSQVFGASGRAGEQYF TRBJ2-7 . TRBV4-2 TRBD2
TGTGCCAGCAGTCCGGGACAGGGATGGCGAGAGACCCAGTACTTC CASSPGQGWRETQYF TRBJ2-5 . TRBV6-2/TRBV6-3 TRBD1
TGTGCCAGCAGCGTCACCGGGACCCGCAGCTCCTACGAGCAGTACTTC CASSVTGTRSSYEQYF TRBJ2-7 . TRBV7-2 .
TGTGCCAGCATACCGGGCACAGGGACTTTCTATGGCTACACCTTC CASIPGTGTFYGYTF TRBJ1-2 . TRBV6-2/TRBV6-3 .
TGCAGCTTCACGGGACAGGGATCCTCTGGGGCCAACGTCCTGACTTTC CSFTGQGSSGANVLTF TRBJ2-6 . TRBV29-1 TRBD1
TGTGCCAGCAGAACCTTAACCGGGACAGGATCCTACGAGCAGTACTTC CASRTLTGTGSYEQYF TRBJ2-7 . TRBV6-2/TRBV6-3 TRBD1